The next 6 T cell receptor beta chains were all read from a single sample in a study of cytomegalovirus exposure and HLA in healthy donors (dated 2017 in TCRdb). Preparation of the library involved the immunoSEQ multiplex PCR assay. The multiplex PCR relied on a mix of 60 forward primers for TCR Vbeta segments and 13 reverse primers for TCR Jbeta segments. TCRdb re-hosts the immuneACCESS table, in-frame sequences only. Its copies lack some clones; in the studies checked, an unresolved V gene accounts for under half of them, and the cause for the rest is not known. For this sample the table gives 95,000 to 150,000 clones, of which around three quarters were detected only once. The ten largest clones represent roughly 3.3% of the sample. The sample was PBMCs. The receptors were gathered from a woman younger than 45 in good health and CMV-seropositive.

The chain has TRBV6-1 and TRBJ2-7; maybe TRBD1 (6 bases). From germline, CDR1 is MNHNS and CDR2 SASEGT. This CDR3 has 17 amino acids. Trimming took 1 base from V and 4 from J, leaving 20 bases between them. The CDR3 nucleotides read TGTGCCAGCAGTGAAGAAGGGAACAGGGCATTTTTGTACGAGCAGTACTTC. Translating gives CASSEEGNRAFLYEQYF.

This chain uses TRBV27 with TRBJ1-6, with TRBD1 as a possible D gene (6 bases). V was clipped by 8 bases and J by 9 bases, with 17 bases between them. This CDR3 contains 14 residues. The germline V gene has CDR1 MNHEY and CDR2 SMNVEV (reference sequence). This CDR3 is CASGSGTLGSPLHF. The CDR3 DNA reads as TGTGCCAGCGGATCCGGGACATTGGGTTCACCCCTCCACTTT.

The chain links TRBV5-1 to TRBJ2-5, with a possible D match to TRBD2 (5 bases). Germline V gene lookup returns CDR1 SGHRS and CDR2 YFSETQ. The CDR3 runs to 13 residues. The V end was cut by 2 bases, the J end by 9 bases, with 14 bases between. The CDR3: CASSFNTGKAQYF. In DNA, the CDR3 is TGCGCCAGCAGCTTTAACACGGGAAAGGCCCAGTACTTC.

This clone was counted once. This sequence joins TRBV28 and TRBJ1-2; TRBD1 is a possible D gene (5 bases). The CDR3 spans 14 residues. Per germline, CDR1 MDHEN and CDR2 SYDVKM. The V and J ends lost 5 bases and 6 bases respectively, with 16 bases between them. The CDR3 DNA sequence: TGTGCCAGCAGTCCCAACAGGATCCTGAATGGCTACACCTTC. This sequence encodes CASSPNRILNGYTF.

V is TRBV10-1 and J is TRBJ1-5; tentatively, D is TRBD1 (6 bases). CDR1 and CDR2 (germline): WNHNN, SYGVQD (reference sequence). The CDR3 is made up of 20 amino acids. The V end lost 5 bases, the J end lost 0 bases, and 26 bases lay between the germline ends. The CDR3 sequence is CASSRQERTSRQYSNQPQHF. In DNA form, the CDR3 reads TGCGCCAGCAGTCGACAGGAGCGGACTTCAAGGCAATATAGCAATCAGCCCCAGCATTTT.

This chain joins TRBV6-1 and TRBJ1-1; D is uncertain. This CDR3 is built from 16 residues. Looked up from germline, CDR1 is MNHNS and CDR2 is SASEGT. V shed 3 bases and J shed 0 bases, with 14 bases lying between them. The CDR3, as DNA: TGTGCCAGCAGTGAGGAGGTCGGCTTCATGAACACTGAAGCTTTCTTT. Encoded protein: CASSEEVGFMNTEAFF.